This passage covers 28 T cell receptor beta chains from one sample sequenced in a study of spatial heterogeneity in lung cancer. As to time point: blood at routine non-recurrence follow-up after resection. Unsorted whole RNA samples from tumor, nontumor lung or frozen PBMC were sequenced. TCRdb re-derived calls from the 5' RACE reads in MiXCR, one entry per CDR3 protein. This sample yields more than 95,000 distinct CDR3 sequences, of which 12% are seen a single time; roughly 15% belongs to the top ten. The sequenced sample was PBMCs, obtained at follow-up. The receptors shown here come from a male donor with early-stage non-small cell lung cancer.

This clonotype was seen at least ten times. The chain links TRBV6-5 to TRBJ1-2; D uncertain. Germline loops: CDR1 MNHEY, CDR2 SVGAGI. Trimming cost V 4 bases and J 1 base, with 31 bases left between them. The CDR3 spans 21 residues. The CDR3 sequence: CASSSHAPRHNTRVGNYGYTF. The CDR3 bases are TGTGCCAGCAGTTCCCATGCACCCCGACACAATACCCGTGTCGGTAACTATGGCTACACCTTC.

J is TRBJ2-2 and V is TRBV10-1, with 7 nucleotides matching TRBD1. Trimming removed 6 bases from V and 0 bases from J; junction bases left unmatched: 7. The CDR3 runs to 16 residues. Germline V lookup: CDR1 WNHNN, CDR2 SYGVQD (reference sequence). The CDR3 coding sequence is TGCGCCAGCAGCCCGAGGGACAGATCGAACACCGGGGAGCTGTTTTTT. This translates into CASSPRDRSNTGELFF.

The rearrangement uses TRBV5-1 and TRBJ2-2, with D possibly TRBD2 on 5 matching bases. This CDR3 is 14 amino acids long. V was pared by 5 bases and J by 2 bases, with 10 bases between. Germline V gene lookup returns CDR1 SGHRS and CDR2 YFSETQ. The CDR3 region has the DNA TGCGCCAGCAGGCCGGGGTCAAACACCGGGGAGCTGTTTTTT. Its translation is CASRPGSNTGELFF.

This clonotype was detected only a few times. The chain has TRBV6-5 and TRBJ1-6, with a possible D match to TRBD1 (6 bases). Germline CDR1 MNHEY, CDR2 SVGAGI. The CDR3 totals 14 residues. V was trimmed by 0 bases and J by 7 bases, leaving 7 bases between them. CDR3 bases: TGTGCCAGCAGTTACTCGGACAGCAATTCACCCCTCCACTTT. Encoded protein: CASSYSDSNSPLHF.

The CDR3 loop is CASSGEAVGQPQHF. The DNA for the CDR3 is TGTGCCAGCAGCGGGGAAGCGGTCGGTCAGCCCCAGCATTTT. This sequence joins TRBV9 and TRBJ1-5; D gene uncertain. The CDR3 length is 14 residues. V was clipped by 3 bases and J by 6 bases, with 13 bases between them. Looked up from germline, CDR1 is SGDLS and CDR2 is YYNGEE.

The chain recombines TRBV10-1 with TRBJ2-7, with D perhaps matching TRBD2 (5 bases). Germline lookup yields CDR1 WNHNN and CDR2 SYGVQD (reference sequence). This CDR3 region has 13 residues. V was shortened by 2 bases and J by 2 bases, with 7 bases between the two germline ends. In nucleotides, the CDR3 is TGCGCCAGCAGTGAGCACGGGGCCTACGAGCAGTACTTC. This translates into CASSEHGAYEQYF.

The V and J genes are TRBV7-2 and TRBJ2-1, with 9 bases aligning to TRBD1. The CDR3 is 16 residues long. Trimming at V came to 3 bases and at J to 4 bases, leaving 7 bases not matched to a gene. The germline V gene has CDR1 SGHTA and CDR2 FQGNSA. CDR3 region: CASSFAGQGSYNEQFF. The CDR3 DNA sequence: TGTGCCAGCAGCTTTGCGGGACAGGGCAGTTACAATGAGCAGTTCTTC.

There are a few counts of this clonotype. The junction does not match germline at one end; this may be a read error. The chain combines TRBV7-7 with TRBJ2-5, with a weak D call TRBD1 (6 bases). Germline assignment: CDR1 SSHAT and CDR2 FNYEAQ (reference sequence). The CDR3 covers 14 residues. The CDR3 reads CASSYRALQETQYF. Here the CDR3 DNA reads TGTGCTAGCAGCTACAGGGCCCTCCAAGAGACCCAGTACTTC.

In regard to this clonotype: A junction end diverges from the germline sequence, so it may reflect a read error. The V call is TRBV7-6, the J call TRBJ1-1; tentative D call: TRBD1 (6 bases). Germline CDR1 is SGHVS and CDR2 is FNYEAQ. The CDR3 is 13 amino acids. CDR3: CASCLAGVTEAFF. The CDR3 coding sequence is TGTGCCAGCTGCTTAGCAGGGGTCACTGAAGCTTTCTTT.

This clonotype occurred a few times. The V call is TRBV20-1, the J call TRBJ2-7, with 10 bases identical to TRBD1. This CDR3 is 14 amino acids long. Germline V gives CDR1 DFQATT, CDR2 SNEGSKA (reference sequence). J was trimmed by 3 bases and V by 5 bases; bases with no gene match: 7. The CDR3 sequence: CSARRGDRGYEQYF. The CDR3 bases are TGCAGTGCTCGCCGAGGGGACAGGGGCTACGAGCAGTACTTC.

CDR3 in DNA: TGCGCCAGCAGCACAGGACAGGGGGATTTACCCCTCCACTTT. Its translation: CASSTGQGDLPLHF. The V call is TRBV5-1, the J call TRBJ1-6; 10 bases map to TRBD1. Trimming cost V 4 bases and J 12 bases; bases outside gene matches: 7. The CDR3 consists of 14 residues. Germline CDR1 and CDR2: SGHRS and YFSETQ.

The V and J genes are TRBV29-1 and TRBJ2-7; the D gene is possibly TRBD1 (6 bases). This CDR3 is built from 13 residues. V shed 3 bases and J shed 0 bases, with 9 bases lying between them. CDR1 and CDR2 from the germline V gene are SQVTM and ANQGSEA. The CDR3 DNA follows: TGCAGCGTTGATGACAGGAGCTCCTACGAGCAGTACTTC. Amino acids: CSVDDRSSYEQYF.

This clonotype was recorded at least ten times. The chain has TRBV4-1 and TRBJ1-1; no clear D. Germline CDR1 and CDR2: MGHRA and YSYEKL. The CDR3 is made up of 13 amino acids. V was shortened by 0 bases and J by 1 base, with 3 bases between the two germline ends. The CDR3 region is CASSQDSNTEAFF. The CDR3 DNA is TGCGCCAGCAGCCAAGACTCGAACACTGAAGCTTTCTTT.

In this sample, this clonotype turned up many times. The CDR3 protein is CATARTSDTGELFF. DNA for the CDR3: TGTGCCACAGCACGTACTAGTGACACCGGGGAGCTGTTTTTT. The rearrangement joins TRBV24-1 to TRBJ2-2; a weak D match, TRBD2 (5 bases). The V gene lost 10 bases and the J gene lost 3 bases, with 14 bases spanning the gap. Looked up from germline, CDR1 is KGHDR and CDR2 is SFDVKD. This CDR3 is 14 amino acids long.

The chain is built from TRBV28 and TRBJ1-5; D not certain. Trimming removed 5 bases at V and 1 base at J, with 12 bases between. Germline V gene sequence: CDR1 MDHEN, CDR2 SYDVKM. The CDR3 consists of 15 residues. CDR3 in DNA: TGTGCCAGCAGTCCCCTTGGCCCCAGCAATCAGCCCCAGCATTTT. Translated, it gives CASSPLGPSNQPQHF.

V usage is TRBV29-1 and J usage is TRBJ1-2, with 7 bases matching TRBD1. Germline-derived CDR1 and CDR2 are SQVTM and ANQGSEA. V lost 4 bases, J lost 3 bases, and 2 bases stayed unmatched. The CDR3 contains 12 residues. DNA of the CDR3: TGCAGCGTTGTCAGGGGGGACTATGGCTACACCTTC. It specifies CSVVRGDYGYTF.

A word on this clonotype: A much bigger clone sits one base away, suggesting this may be a read error. V gene TRBV28 combines with J gene TRBJ2-5; 11 bases map to TRBD1. Germline lookup yields CDR1 MDHEN and CDR2 SYDVKM. The CDR3 length is 15 residues. The CDR3 coding sequence is TGTGTCAGCAGTTCGCGGGACAGGGGGCAAGAGACCCAGTACTTC. It is translated as CVSSSRDRGQETQYF.

This clonotype was picked up many times. The genes are TRBV7-9 and TRBJ1-4, with D possibly matching TRBD1 (5 bases). Germline loops: CDR1 SEHNR, CDR2 FQNEAQ (reference sequence). This CDR3 is built from 15 residues. The V end was cut by 1 base, the J end by 7 bases, with 13 bases between. CDR3 sequence (DNA): TGTGCCAGCAGCTTAGAAGGCAGGGCGGCTGAAAAACTGTTTTTT. Translation gives CASSLEGRAAEKLFF.

This clonotype was observed at least ten times. This chain links TRBV7-9 with TRBJ2-4; D remains unclear. From germline, CDR1 is SEHNR and CDR2 FQNEAQ (reference sequence). Trimming took off 2 bases at V and 0 bases at J, with 2 bases between the two ends. This CDR3 comprises 13 residues. CDR3 DNA: TGTGCCAGCAGCTTACTAGCCAAAAACATTCAGTACTTC. Translation: CASSLLAKNIQYF. Based on the CDR3 plus reference TRBV7-9 and TRBJ2-4, the full variable domain is DTGVSQNPRHKITKRGQNVTFRCDPISEHNRLYWYRQTLGQGPEFLTYFQNEAQLEKSRLLSDRFSAERPKGSFSTLEIQRTEQGDSAMYLCASSLLAKNIQYFGAGTRLSVL.

The gene calls are TRBV4-1 and TRBJ2-2; 9 nucleotides line up with TRBD1. V lost 4 bases, J lost 5 bases, and 8 bases stayed unmatched. Per the germline V gene, CDR1 is MGHRA and CDR2 is YSYEKL. CDR3 length: 16 amino acids. CDR3 in amino acids: CASSPGQGRRTGELFF. In nucleotides, the CDR3 is TGCGCCAGCAGCCCGGGACAGGGTAGGAGAACCGGGGAGCTGTTTTTT.

This clonotype has more than one count but fewer than ten. CDR3 DNA: TGCGCCAGCAGCTTGCCCGGGGGGTACACCGGGGAGCTGTTTTTT. Translation: CASSLPGGYTGELFF. The chain employs TRBV5-1 and TRBJ2-2, with 7 bases lining up with TRBD2. The CDR3 loop spans 15 amino acids. The germline CDR1 and CDR2 sequences are SGHRS and YFSETQ. V shed 1 base, J shed 3 bases, and the junction held 3 bases outside the gene matches.

The table lists this clonotype with a few counts. The chain carries TRBV7-6 and TRBJ2-1; 8 nucleotides match TRBD2. Trimming took 1 base from V and 2 from J; bases not matched to a gene: 10. The V gene's germline CDR1 is SGHVS and CDR2 FNYEAQ. The CDR3 is 18 residues long. Here the CDR3 DNA reads TGTGCCAGCAGCTTAGGACCCCCCAGCGGGGGCGCCTACAATGAGCAGTTCTTC. Translation: CASSLGPPSGGAYNEQFF.

This clonotype was found many times. The chain links TRBV5-1 to TRBJ2-1, with 9 bases matching TRBD2. Germline CDR1 reads SGHRS; CDR2 reads YFSETQ. The CDR3 runs to 12 residues. Trimming cost V 3 bases and J 15 bases; bases outside gene matches: 7. The CDR3 reads CASSSPSGETFF. CDR3 nucleotides: TGCGCCAGCAGCTCCCCTAGCGGGGAGACGTTCTTC.

The table lists this clonotype with many counts. The chain carries TRBV20-1 and TRBJ2-7, with D possibly being TRBD1 (6 bases). With 1 base removed from V and 6 bases from J, the gap between germline ends came to 19 bases. Germline CDR1 and CDR2: DFQATT and SNEGSKA (reference sequence). This CDR3 has 15 amino acids. The CDR3 here is CSARGRTPTGGEQYF. In DNA form, the CDR3 reads TGCAGTGCTAGAGGACGGACGCCGACAGGAGGCGAGCAGTACTTC.

This clonotype was found many times. CDR3 residues: CASSLSGAGANVLTF. Here the CDR3 DNA reads TGTGCCAGCAGCTTATCAGGGGCTGGGGCCAACGTCCTGACTTTC. The chain employs TRBV7-8 and TRBJ2-6, with D perhaps matching TRBD1 (6 bases). Trimming stripped 2 bases from V and 2 bases from J, with 7 bases between. The CDR3 is made up of 15 amino acids. Germline V gene lookup returns CDR1 SGHVS and CDR2 FQNEAQ.

The chain uses TRBV5-1 and TRBJ2-7; D gene uncertain. The CDR3 has 15 amino acids. Trimming cost V 1 base and J 0 bases, with 11 bases left between them. The germline gives CDR1 SGHRS, CDR2 YFSETQ. CDR3 sequence: CASSLKDFSSYEQYF. In nucleotides, the CDR3 is TGCGCCAGCAGCTTGAAGGATTTCAGCTCCTACGAGCAGTACTTC.

A few counts support this clonotype. V gene TRBV5-1 combines with J gene TRBJ2-1; maybe TRBD2 (6 bases). This CDR3 has 15 residues. CDR1 and CDR2 (germline): SGHRS, YFSETQ. Trimming removed 0 bases from V and 7 bases from J, with 14 bases in between. The CDR3 DNA sequence: TGCGCCAGCAGCTTGGGCGGGACGCGAGGTAATGAGCAGTTCTTC. This gives the protein CASSLGGTRGNEQFF.

The chain links TRBV7-2 to TRBJ1-2; D unclear. Trimming took off 4 bases at V and 0 bases at J, with 12 bases between the two ends. The CDR3 spans 15 residues. CDR1 and CDR2 (germline): SGHTA, FQGNSA. This chain's CDR3 is CASSSRLGSNYGYTF. DNA of the CDR3: TGTGCCAGCAGCTCCCGCTTGGGATCTAACTATGGCTACACCTTC.